The 28 T cell receptor beta chains listed next were all sequenced from one sample in a study of CD8 T cells in ankylosing spondylitis. TCRdb called the 5' RACE reads again in MiXCR, with one record for every CDR3 protein. The table shows 150,000 to 200,000 distinct CDR3 sequences, with around a sixth occurring only once. Input material: blood, either unsorted or a sorted T cell fraction (not recorded which). The origin of the receptors is a male donor aged 5 to 29 with ankylosing spondylitis or in good health (not recorded which).

The gene calls are TRBV29-1 and TRBJ1-2; maybe TRBD1 (5 bases). V lost 7 bases, J lost 5 bases, and 14 bases lay in between. The CDR3 extends over 12 amino acids. The germline V gene has CDR1 SQVTM and CDR2 ANQGSEA. DNA for the CDR3: TGCAGCGCCACCGGGACGTATTATGGCTACACCTTC. It specifies CSATGTYYGYTF.

Only one count was recorded for this clonotype. The V and J genes are TRBV19 and TRBJ2-7, with TRBD2 identical over 11 bases. V was clipped by 1 base and J by 4 bases; unmatched bases: 3. CDR3 length: 15 amino acids. CDR1 is LNHDA, CDR2 SQIVND, per germline (reference sequence). CDR3 residues: CASSIATSGNYEQYF. CDR3 bases: TGTGCCAGTAGTATAGCGACTAGCGGGAATTACGAGCAGTACTTC. The full variable domain, rest sourced from reference TRBV19 and TRBJ2-7, is DGGITQSPKYLFRKEGQNVTLSCEQNLNHDAMYWYRQDPGQGLRLIYYSQIVNDFQKGDIAEGYSVSREKKESFPLTVTSAQKNPTAFYLCASSIATSGNYEQYFGPGTRLTVT.

This clonotype occurred many times. The rearrangement links TRBV12-3 or TRBV12-4 to TRBJ2-7, with a tentative D call TRBD1 (5 bases). V was clipped by 8 bases and J by 2 bases, with 13 bases between them. The CDR3 has 13 residues. The CDR3: CASQQDSPYEQYF. The CDR3 bases are TGTGCCAGCCAACAAGACAGCCCCTACGAGCAGTACTTC.

Many counts were recorded for this clonotype. The genes are TRBV12-3 or TRBV12-4 and TRBJ2-1, with D possibly matching TRBD2 (5 bases). Between the trimmed V and J ends, which lost 7 bases and 1 base, there was a span of 11 bases. The CDR3 length is 14 residues. CDR3 bases: TGTGCCAGCACCATAGCGTTATCCTACAATGAGCAGTTCTTC. Amino acids: CASTIALSYNEQFF.

V is TRBV6-4 and J is TRBJ2-2; no clear D gene. Trimming shortened V by 4 bases and J by 3 bases, and 12 bases separated the two germline ends. Germline V gives CDR1 MRHNA, CDR2 SNTAGT. The CDR3 is made up of 15 amino acids. The chain's CDR3 is CASSALASHTGELFF. The CDR3 nucleotides are TGTGCCAGCAGTGCTCTGGCGTCACACACCGGGGAGCTGTTTTTT.

This clonotype was seen repeatedly, ten times or more. This chain joins TRBV12-3 or TRBV12-4 and TRBJ1-2; D gene unclear. The V gene lost 5 bases and the J gene lost 0 bases, with 10 bases spanning the gap. CDR3 length: 14 amino acids. The CDR3 spells CASSLNRSNYGYTF. CDR3 coding DNA: TGTGCCAGCAGTCTTAACAGATCTAACTATGGCTACACCTTC.

This clonotype was seen repeatedly, ten times or more. The CDR3 DNA reads as TGTGCCAGCAGCTCCGCGAGGTGGCGGGAGGTCTCCTACGAGCAGTACTTC. As protein: CASSSARWREVSYEQYF. The chain uses TRBV11-2 and TRBJ2-7, with 8 bases identical to TRBD2. Germline V gene sequence: CDR1 SGHAT, CDR2 FQNNGV. V trimming: 4 bases; J trimming: 0 bases; junction bases outside the gene matches: 11. This CDR3 is 17 amino acids long. Filled out from reference TRBV11-2 and TRBJ2-7, the complete variable domain reads EAGVAQSPRYKIIEKRQSVAFWCNPISGHATLYWYQQILGQGPKLLIQFQNNGVVDDSQLPKDRFSAERLKGVDSTLKIQPAKLEDSAVYLCASSSARWREVSYEQYFGPGTRLTVT.

This clonotype was observed many times. The J gene is TRBJ2-3, the V gene TRBV12-3 or TRBV12-4; 10 nucleotides align to TRBD2. This CDR3 region has 14 residues. V lost 3 bases and J lost 6; bases outside the gene matches: 3. CDR3 in amino acids: CASSFPSGSDTQYF. The CDR3 DNA is TGTGCCAGCAGTTTTCCTAGCGGGAGCGATACGCAGTATTTT.

This clonotype was seen many times. The rearrangement uses TRBV7-6 and TRBJ2-3, with no clear D. The ends were cut back, 5 bases at V and 3 bases at J, with 9 bases in the middle. Germline V lookup: CDR1 SGHVS, CDR2 FNYEAQ. This CDR3 spans 13 amino acids. This CDR3 reads CASSPPVTDTQYF. The DNA for the CDR3 is TGTGCCAGCAGCCCGCCAGTGACAGATACGCAGTATTTT.

The chain employs TRBV20-1 and TRBJ2-3; tentative D call: TRBD2 (5 bases). The CDR3 runs 12 residues. Per germline, CDR1 DFQATT and CDR2 SNEGSKA (reference sequence). V was trimmed by 7 bases and J by 1 base, leaving 9 bases between them. The CDR3 loop reads CSERRRTDTQYF. CDR3 DNA sequence: TGCAGTGAGCGGCGACGCACAGATACGCAGTATTTT.

This clonotype was counted ten times or more. The rearrangement uses TRBV18 and TRBJ1-1; possibly TRBD1 for D (6 bases). Germline CDR1 and CDR2: KGHSH and LQKENI. The CDR3 spans 14 residues. With 4 bases removed from V and 11 bases from J, the gap between germline ends came to 20 bases. The CDR3 here is CASSRLEGQTTAFF. The CDR3, as DNA: TGTGCCAGCTCACGCCTAGAAGGACAGACTACCGCTTTCTTT.

This sequence joins TRBV29-1 and TRBJ2-7, with D perhaps TRBD1 or TRBD2 (5 bases each). Germline V gene lookup returns CDR1 SQVTM and CDR2 ANQGSEA. This CDR3 is built from 11 residues. The germline V and J ends were trimmed by 4 bases and 6 bases, with 10 bases remaining between them. The CDR3 region is CSVGFGAEQYF. The DNA for the CDR3 is TGCAGCGTTGGCTTCGGGGCCGAGCAGTACTTC.

CDR3 residues: CASKAGNEQFF. Here the CDR3 DNA reads TGTGCCAGCAAGGCGGGGAATGAGCAGTTCTTC. This chain links TRBV7-6 with TRBJ2-1, with TRBD2 as a possible D gene (6 bases). CDR3 length: 11 amino acids. V was clipped by 7 bases and J by 7 bases, with 8 bases between them. CDR1 and CDR2 (germline): SGHVS, FNYEAQ. The whole variable domain, remainder taken from reference TRBV7-6 and TRBJ2-1, is GAGVSQSPRYKVTKRGQDVALRCDPISGHVSLYWYRQALGQGPEFLTYFNYEAQQDKSGLPNDRFSAERPEGSISTLTIQRTEQRDSAMYRCASKAGNEQFFGPGTRLTVL.

This clonotype was observed at least ten times. The CDR3, as DNA: TGTGCCAGCACCGGAGGGATGGGGACCCAGTACTTC. It is translated as CASTGGMGTQYF. This sequence joins TRBV12-3 or TRBV12-4 and TRBJ2-5, with a possible D match to TRBD2 (6 bases). The V end lost 7 bases, the J end lost 7 bases, and 13 bases lay between the germline ends. This CDR3 spans 12 amino acids.

This clonotype was recorded only once. V is TRBV4-1 and J is TRBJ1-3; 7 bases agree with TRBD1. Germline-derived CDR1 and CDR2 are MGHRA and YSYEKL. CDR3 length equals 16 residues. Germline trimming cut 1 base from V and 1 base from J; bases unmatched to any gene: 4. The CDR3 DNA reads as TGCGCCAGCAGCCAAGGGGACAGTCCGTCTGGAAACACCATATATTTT. It encodes CASSQGDSPSGNTIYF.

Comments on this clonotype: In this CDR3 the conserved last residue, phenylalanine or tryptophan, is missing, so a read error is likely. J is TRBJ1-5 and V is TRBV12-3 or TRBV12-4; TRBD1 matches at 11 bases. The CDR3 runs to 15 residues. The CDR3 loop is CASRFRDRGTQPQHI. The CDR3 DNA reads TGTGCTAGCAGGTTCCGGGACAGGGGGACACAGCCCCAGCATATT.

The chain recombines TRBV9 with TRBJ2-1, with unresolved D. V dropped 3 bases and J dropped 5 bases, with 9 bases sitting between them. CDR1 and CDR2 from the germline V gene are SGDLS and YYNGEE. This CDR3 has 13 amino acids. The CDR3 loop is CASSDSLDNEQFF. The DNA for the CDR3 is TGTGCCAGCAGCGACTCCCTAGACAATGAGCAGTTCTTC. The complete variable domain, with remaining parts taken from reference TRBV9 and TRBJ2-1, reads DSGVTQTPKHLITATGQRVTLRCSPRSGDLSVYWYQQSLDQGLQFLIQYYNGEERAKGNILERFSAQQFPDLHSELNLSSLELGDSALYFCASSDSLDNEQFFGPGTRLTVL.

In this sample, this clonotype turned up many times. The chain combines TRBV4-3 with TRBJ2-3, with D hard to call. The germline V and J ends were trimmed by 5 bases and 4 bases, with 7 bases remaining between them. Germline V CDR1 and CDR2: LGHNA, YSLEER. This CDR3 region has 12 residues. DNA for the CDR3: TGCGCCAGCAGCATCGAACCAGATACGCAGTATTTT. This translates into CASSIEPDTQYF.

This chain connects TRBV27 to TRBJ2-1; D is unclear. This CDR3 region has 15 residues. Germline V gene data show CDR1 as MNHEY and CDR2 as SMNVEV (reference sequence). V lost 3 bases, J lost 1 base, and 10 bases lay in between. This chain's CDR3 is CASSLGNPSYNEQFF. In DNA, the CDR3 is TGTGCCAGCAGTTTGGGGAACCCGTCCTACAATGAGCAGTTCTTC.

V is TRBV2 and J is TRBJ2-7; 9 positions match TRBD1. The length of the CDR3 is 14 residues. Per the germline V gene, CDR1 is SNHLY and CDR2 is FYNNEI. V was clipped by 6 bases and J by 4 bases; unmatched bases: 7. As DNA, the CDR3 is TGTGCCAGCAGCGGGACAGGGTCAGAATACGAGCAGTACGTC. Its protein product is CASSGTGSEYEQYV.

This clonotype has a count of ten or more. The chain has TRBV7-2 and TRBJ2-6, with a weak D call TRBD1 (5 bases). CDR3 length: 20 amino acids. Trimming took off 2 bases at V and 0 bases at J, with 20 bases between the two ends. Germline-derived CDR1 and CDR2 are SGHTA and FQGNSA. The CDR3 nucleotides are TGTGCCAGCAGCTTAACCTTTGGTGGCAGGGTGCGCTCTGGGGCCAACGTCCTGACTTTC. This sequence encodes CASSLTFGGRVRSGANVLTF.

This clonotype was detected only a few times. The gene calls are TRBV18 and TRBJ2-2; TRBD2 aligns across 13 bases. J gave up 0 bases and V 8 bases, and 3 bases lay outside the gene matches. The CDR3 has 16 amino acids. Germline CDR1 is KGHSH and CDR2 is LQKENI. CDR3 loop: CASLGTSGTNTGELFF. The CDR3 coding sequence is TGTGCCAGCCTGGGGACTAGCGGGACGAACACCGGGGAGCTGTTTTTT.

This clonotype was observed at least ten times. The J gene is TRBJ2-6, the V gene TRBV6-5, with D possibly TRBD1 on 6 matching bases. The CDR3 totals 17 residues. Germline values: CDR1 MNHEY, CDR2 SVGAGI. Deletions cut 6 bases from V and 2 bases from J, with 17 bases between. CDR3 protein: CASRSDRTLTGANVLTF. As DNA, the CDR3 is TGTGCCAGCAGGTCGGACAGAACACTTACTGGGGCCAACGTCCTGACTTTC.

This clonotype came up many times. V gene TRBV10-3 combines with J gene TRBJ2-7, with D tentatively TRBD1 or TRBD2 (5 bases each). The CDR3 loop spans 13 amino acids. Germline CDR1 ENHRY, CDR2 SYGVKD. V was clipped by 6 bases and J by 1 base, with 10 bases between them. DNA for the CDR3: TGTGCCATCAGCGGGACGGCGTCCTACGAGCAGTACTTC. Amino acids: CAISGTASYEQYF.

This clonotype was seen repeatedly, ten times or more. The J gene is TRBJ2-5, the V gene TRBV5-6; possible D gene TRBD1, 6 bases. Germline assignment: CDR1 SGHDT and CDR2 YYEEEE. V was cut by 3 bases and J by 2 bases, with 17 bases left in between. CDR3 length: 16 amino acids. The CDR3 DNA is TGTGCCAGCAGCTCCTGGACAGAGGTCGGTCAAGAGACCCAGTACTTC. Its protein product is CASSSWTEVGQETQYF.

There are many counts of this clonotype. The chain employs TRBV5-1 and TRBJ1-1, with D hard to call. The CDR3 runs 13 residues. The ends were cut back, 2 bases at V and 5 bases at J, with 10 bases in the middle. Looked up from germline, CDR1 is SGHRS and CDR2 is YFSETQ. The CDR3 spells CASSLSGRTEAFF. The CDR3, as DNA: TGCGCCAGCAGCTTATCGGGGAGGACTGAAGCTTTCTTT.

The table lists this clonotype with many counts. This chain connects TRBV27 to TRBJ2-7; D is ambiguous. V was clipped by 7 bases and J by 6 bases, with 10 bases between them. The CDR3 runs to 11 residues. Germline CDR1 reads MNHEY; CDR2 reads SMNVEV (reference sequence). The CDR3 nucleotides are TGTGCCAGCATAGGCGGCTCCGAGCAGTACTTC. Its translation: CASIGGSEQYF.

This clonotype was detected ten times or more. This chain links TRBV12-3 or TRBV12-4 with TRBJ2-4; D is possibly TRBD2 (5 bases). V lost 7 bases to trimming and J lost 5 bases, with 18 bases between them. The CDR3 sequence is 15 residues long. CDR3 coding DNA: TGTGCCAGCAACAGCGGTTCGGAGTGGGAAAACATTCAGTACTTC. Its translation is CASNSGSEWENIQYF.